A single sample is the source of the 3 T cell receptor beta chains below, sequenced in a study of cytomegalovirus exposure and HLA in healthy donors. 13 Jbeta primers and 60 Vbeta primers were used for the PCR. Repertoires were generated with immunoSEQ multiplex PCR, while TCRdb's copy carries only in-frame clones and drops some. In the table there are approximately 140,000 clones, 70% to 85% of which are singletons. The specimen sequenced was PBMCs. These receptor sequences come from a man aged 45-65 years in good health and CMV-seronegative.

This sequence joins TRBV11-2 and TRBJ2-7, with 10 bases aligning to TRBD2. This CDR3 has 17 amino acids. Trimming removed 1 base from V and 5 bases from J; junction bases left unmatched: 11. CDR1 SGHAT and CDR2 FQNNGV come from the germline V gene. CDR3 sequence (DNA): TGTGCCAGCAGCTTAGGAATCTCTAGCGGGGGTCTCGACGAGCAGTACTTC. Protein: CASSLGISSGGLDEQYF. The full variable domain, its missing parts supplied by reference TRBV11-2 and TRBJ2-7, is EAGVAQSPRYKIIEKRQSVAFWCNPISGHATLYWYQQILGQGPKLLIQFQNNGVVDDSQLPKDRFSAERLKGVDSTLKIQPAKLEDSAVYLCASSLGISSGGLDEQYFGPGTRLTVT.

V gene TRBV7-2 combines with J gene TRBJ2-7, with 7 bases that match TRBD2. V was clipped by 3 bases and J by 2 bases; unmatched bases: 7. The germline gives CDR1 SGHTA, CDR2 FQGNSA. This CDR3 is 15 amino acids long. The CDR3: CASSFWGGRTYEQYF. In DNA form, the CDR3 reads TGTGCCAGCAGCTTTTGGGGGGGACGAACCTACGAGCAGTACTTC. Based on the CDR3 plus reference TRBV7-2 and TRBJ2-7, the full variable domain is GAGVSQSPSNKVTEKGKDVELRCDPISGHTALYWYRQSLGQGLEFLIYFQGNSAPDKSGLPSDRFSAERTGGSVSTLTIQRTQQEDSAVYLCASSFWGGRTYEQYFGPGTRLTVT.

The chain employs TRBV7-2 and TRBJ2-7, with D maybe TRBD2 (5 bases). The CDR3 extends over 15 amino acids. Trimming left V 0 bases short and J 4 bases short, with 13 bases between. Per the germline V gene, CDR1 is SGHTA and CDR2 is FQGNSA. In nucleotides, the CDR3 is TGTGCCAGCAGCTTAGCCCCGGGAAGTTTGTACGAGCAGTACTTC. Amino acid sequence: CASSLAPGSLYEQYF. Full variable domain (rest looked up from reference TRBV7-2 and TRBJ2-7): GAGVSQSPSNKVTEKGKDVELRCDPISGHTALYWYRQSLGQGLEFLIYFQGNSAPDKSGLPSDRFSAERTGGSVSTLTIQRTQQEDSAVYLCASSLAPGSLYEQYFGPGTRLTVT.